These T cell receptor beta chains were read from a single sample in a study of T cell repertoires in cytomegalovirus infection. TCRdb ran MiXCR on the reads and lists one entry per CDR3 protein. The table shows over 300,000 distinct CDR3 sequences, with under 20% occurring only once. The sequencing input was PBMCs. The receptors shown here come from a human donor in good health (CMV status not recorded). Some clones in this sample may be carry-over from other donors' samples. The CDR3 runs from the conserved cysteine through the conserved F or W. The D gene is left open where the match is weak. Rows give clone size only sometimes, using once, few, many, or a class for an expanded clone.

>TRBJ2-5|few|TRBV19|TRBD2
TGTGCCAGTAGTATCGGTTCTCGGGGGGGCCTTCAAGAGACCCAGTACTTC
CASSIGSRGGLQETQYF
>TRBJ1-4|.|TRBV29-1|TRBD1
TGCAGCGTTACTGACAGGGGAGAGACTGAAAAACTGTTTTTT
CSVTDRGETEKLFF
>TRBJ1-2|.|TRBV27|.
TGTGCCAGCAGTTTAACAGGACTATATGGCTACACCTTC
CASSLTGLYGYTF
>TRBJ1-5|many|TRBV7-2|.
TGTGCCAGCAGCTCCGATGTTAATCAGCCCCAGCATTTT
CASSSDVNQPQHF
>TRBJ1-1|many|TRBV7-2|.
TGTGCCAGCAGCTTAAATATGGGGGACACTGAAGCTTTCTTT
CASSLNMGDTEAFF
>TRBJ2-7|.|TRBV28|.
TGTGCCAGCAGCCGCCCAGCCTCGGGACTCGACGGGCAGTACTTC
CASSRPASGLDGQYF
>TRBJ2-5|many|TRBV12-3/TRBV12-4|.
TGTGCCAGCAGTTTAGTCAAGCGCCCCGGAACCCAGTACTTC
CASSLVKRPGTQYF
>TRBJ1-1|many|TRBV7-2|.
TGTGCCAGCAGCCCTGGGGCCAGGGAGGCTGAAGCTTTCTTT
CASSPGAREAEAFF
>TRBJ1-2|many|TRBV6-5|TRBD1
TGTGCCAGCAGTTACCAAGGGGGCCCCAATGGCTACACCTTC
CASSYQGGPNGYTF
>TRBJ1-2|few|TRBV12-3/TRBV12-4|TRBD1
TGTGCCAGCAGCCCAAGCGACAGGGGGCTTGGCTATGGCTACACCTTC
CASSPSDRGLGYGYTF
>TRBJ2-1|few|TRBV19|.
TGTGCCAGTAGTATCGTCTTTGAGACCGCATACAATGAGCAGTTCTTC
CASSIVFETAYNEQFF
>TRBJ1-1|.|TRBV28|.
TGTGCCAGCAGTTTATGGGACACACAAGTGGGCACTGAAGCTTTCTTT
CASSLWDTQVGTEAFF
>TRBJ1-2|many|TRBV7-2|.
TGTGCCAGCAGCTTAGCGCGGGGGGGTGAGGGCTACACCTTC
CASSLARGGEGYTF
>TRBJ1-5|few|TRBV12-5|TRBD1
TGTGCTAGTGGTTTGAAAGGGGGCAATAGCAATCAGCCCCAGCATTTT
CASGLKGGNSNQPQHF
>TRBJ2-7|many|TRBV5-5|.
TGTGCCAGCAGCTGGGGACATGGCTACGAGCAGTACTTC
CASSWGHGYEQYF
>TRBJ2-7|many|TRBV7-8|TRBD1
TGTGCCAGCAGCTTCCCGGGACAGGGGGCTCTGGGCGAGCAGTACTTC
CASSFPGQGALGEQYF
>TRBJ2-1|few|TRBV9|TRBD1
TGTGCCAGCAGCTCCGGACAGGGTGGTGAGCAGTTCTTC
CASSSGQGGEQFF
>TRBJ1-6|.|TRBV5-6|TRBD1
TGTGCCAGCAGCTACGGGACAGGGCCTAATTCACCCCTCCACTTT
CASSYGTGPNSPLHF
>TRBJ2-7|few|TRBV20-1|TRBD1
TGCAGTGCTCTCTGGGGACAGGGATCCTTTGGAACCTACGAGCAGTACTTC
CSALWGQGSFGTYEQYF
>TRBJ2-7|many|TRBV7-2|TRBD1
TGTGCCAGCAGCTTAAGGGAGACAGGGGGCGCCTCCTACGAGCAGTACTTC
CASSLRETGGASYEQYF
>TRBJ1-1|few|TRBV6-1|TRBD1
TGTGCCAGCAGTGATGACAGGGCTATGAACACTGAAGCTTTCTTT
CASSDDRAMNTEAFF
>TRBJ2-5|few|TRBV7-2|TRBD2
TGTGCCAGCAGCTTAGAGGGACTAGCGGGGCTAGAGACCCAGTACTTC
CASSLEGLAGLETQYF
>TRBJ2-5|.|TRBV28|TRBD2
TGTGCCAGCAGCCCCGCTAGCGGGGGGGGGGAGACCCAGTACTTC
CASSPASGGGETQYF
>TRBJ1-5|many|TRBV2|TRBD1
TGTGCCAGCAGTGGGACAGGGGACGTCAATCAGCCCCAGCATTTT
CASSGTGDVNQPQHF
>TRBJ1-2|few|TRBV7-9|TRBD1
TGTGCCAGCAGCTCACCTGACAGGGGGAACTATGGCTACACCTTC
CASSSPDRGNYGYTF
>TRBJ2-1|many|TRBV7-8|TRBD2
TGTGCCAGCAGCTTGGTAGCGGGGGCCATGGGTGAGCAGTTCTTC
CASSLVAGAMGEQFF
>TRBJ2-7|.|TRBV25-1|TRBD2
TGTGCCAGCAGGGAGGGAGGGAGCGACGAGCAGTACTTC
CASREGGSDEQYF
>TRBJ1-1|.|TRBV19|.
TGTGCCAGTAGTATATCGTCAGTTCACACTGAAGCTTTCTTT
CASSISSVHTEAFF
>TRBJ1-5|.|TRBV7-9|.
TGTGCCAGCAGCTTAGACGCCCAGCCCCAGCATTTT
CASSLDAQPQHF
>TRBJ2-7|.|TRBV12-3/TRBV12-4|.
TGTGCCAGCAGTTTAGCTGGGACATTGACCTACGAGCAGTACTTC
CASSLAGTLTYEQYF